This T cell receptor beta chain was sequenced in a study of T cell responses to AZD1222 COVID-19 vaccine. TCRdb's copy holds only in-frame clones and misses some; the assay was immunoSEQ multiplex PCR. The sample holds fewer than 150,000 clones, 88% seen once. Germline CDR1 and CDR2: SGHTA and FQGNSA. Trimming took off 1 base at V and 9 bases at J, with 7 bases between the two ends. The CDR3 loop spans 12 amino acids. The chain recombines TRBV7-2 with TRBJ2-1; possible D gene TRBD1, 5 bases. This clonotype was sampled from an adult who received the AZD1222 COVID-19 vaccine. The starting material was peripheral blood, obtained 28 days after the second AZD1222 dose. This CDR3 is CASSLVQGEQFF. In DNA form, the CDR3 reads TGTGCCAGCAGCTTAGTTCAGGGTGAGCAGTTCTTC.